These 21 T cell receptor beta chains originate from one sample sequenced in a study of cytomegalovirus exposure and HLA in healthy donors. Researchers ran the PCR with 60 Vbeta and 13 Jbeta primers. Sequencing used immunoSEQ multiplex PCR; TCRdb keeps in-frame clones, though not all of them. Recorded for this sample: some 130,000 clones. Input material: PBMCs. The receptor set was obtained from a man in his late teens or twenties in good health and CMV-seronegative.

This chain links TRBV5-4 with TRBJ2-3; no clear D gene. Trimming cost V 4 bases and J 3 bases, with 15 bases left between them. Germline values: CDR1 SGHNT, CDR2 YYREEE (reference sequence). The CDR3 sequence is 15 residues long. CDR3 DNA sequence: TGTGCCAGCAGCACCCCGTTCGAGGCAACAGATACGCAGTATTTT. It yields the protein CASSTPFEATDTQYF.

The rearrangement joins TRBV19 to TRBJ2-1, with D tentatively TRBD2 (5 bases). This CDR3 has 15 amino acids. V was pared by 8 bases and J by 7 bases, with 21 bases between. The germline V gene encodes CDR1 LNHDA and CDR2 SQIVND (reference sequence). The CDR3 nucleotides read TGTGCCAGTCTAACCCGGGGAATAACTGGAAATGAGCAGTTCTTC. As protein: CASLTRGITGNEQFF. Supplemented by reference TRBV19 and TRBJ2-1, the full variable domain reads DGGITQSPKYLFRKEGQNVTLSCEQNLNHDAMYWYRQDPGQGLRLIYYSQIVNDFQKGDIAEGYSVSREKKESFPLTVTSAQKNPTAFYLCASLTRGITGNEQFFGPGTRLTVL.

The chain recombines TRBV6-5 with TRBJ1-2; 9 bases are a match to TRBD1. Germline V gene sequence: CDR1 MNHEY, CDR2 SVGAGI. The CDR3 spans 14 residues. J lost 6 bases, V lost 10 bases, and 12 bases had no gene match. CDR3 sequence reads: CATRSGGTGHGYTF. The CDR3 DNA is TGTGCCACCCGTTCAGGCGGGACAGGGCATGGCTACACCTTC.

This chain uses TRBV10-3 with TRBJ2-2, with D possibly being TRBD1 (5 bases). V was clipped by 8 bases and J by 0 bases, with 7 bases between them. The germline gives CDR1 ENHRY, CDR2 SYGVKD. The CDR3 contains 13 residues. CDR3 sequence reads: CAISDTNTGELFF. The CDR3 bases are TGTGCCATCTCGGACACGAACACCGGGGAGCTGTTTTTT.

CDR3 bases: TGCGCCAGCAGCCCGACAGGGGAGGGGTATGGCTACACCTTC. Protein: CASSPTGEGYGYTF. The chain is built from TRBV5-1 and TRBJ1-2; 8 bases agree with TRBD1. The V segment lost 4 bases and the J segment 5 bases; nucleotides outside the gene matches: 7. CDR1 and CDR2 (germline): SGHRS, YFSETQ. The CDR3 consists of 14 residues.

This chain connects TRBV5-1 to TRBJ2-3; 7 nucleotides align to TRBD2. V lost 7 bases and J lost 2; bases outside the gene matches: 7. Germline values: CDR1 SGHRS, CDR2 YFSETQ. The CDR3 runs to 14 residues. As DNA, the CDR3 is TGCGCCAGCGACACGGGGGGATCCACAGATACGCAGTATTTT. As protein: CASDTGGSTDTQYF.

This rearrangement joins TRBV7-3 to TRBJ2-3; D unclear. The CDR3 is 15 amino acids. Trimming cost V 5 bases and J 5 bases, with 17 bases left between them. Germline CDR1 and CDR2: SGHTA and FQGTGA. This chain's CDR3 is CASSRRGNDKDTQYF. The CDR3, as DNA: TGTGCCAGCAGCCGGAGAGGAAACGATAAAGATACGCAGTATTTT.

This rearrangement joins TRBV27 to TRBJ1-1; D might be TRBD1 (6 bases). V was pared by 4 bases and J by 4 bases, with 7 bases between. Germline lookup yields CDR1 MNHEY and CDR2 SMNVEV (reference sequence). CDR3 length: 12 residues. CDR3 in amino acids: CASSSQGTEAFF. Written as DNA, the CDR3 is TGTGCCAGCAGTTCACAGGGCACTGAAGCTTTCTTT.

V and J are TRBV5-8 and TRBJ1-1, with TRBD1 as a possible D gene (5 bases). The CDR3 length is 11 residues. V lost 5 bases, J lost 8 bases, and 10 bases lay in between. Germline V CDR1 and CDR2: SGHTS, YDEGEE. CDR3 protein: CASRPGGEAFF. For the CDR3, the DNA is TGTGCCAGCAGGCCCGGGGGGGAAGCTTTCTTT.

CDR3 coding DNA: TGTGCCAGCAGCCTGGAGGGACAGCGGAAGGTCAATGAGCAGTTCTTC. Translating it yields CASSLEGQRKVNEQFF. The V and J genes are TRBV11-3 and TRBJ2-1, with TRBD1 as a possible D gene (7 bases). CDR3 length: 16 amino acids. Trimming removed 5 bases at V and 6 bases at J, with 20 bases between. In germline, CDR1 is SGHNT, CDR2 YENEEA.

The CDR3 DNA reads as TGTGCCAGCAGCTTCCTGGGCGTCTATGGCTACACCTTC. Translation gives CASSFLGVYGYTF. This sequence joins TRBV11-3 and TRBJ1-2; D is uncertain. Germline V gene lookup returns CDR1 SGHNT and CDR2 YENEEA. The CDR3 loop spans 13 amino acids. The V end was cut by 3 bases, the J end by 4 bases, with 9 bases between.

The V gene is TRBV7-6, the J gene TRBJ2-3, with a weak D call TRBD2 (6 bases). Per germline, CDR1 SGHVS and CDR2 FNYEAQ. The V gene lost 0 bases and the J gene lost 1 base, with 17 bases spanning the gap. This CDR3 region has 18 residues. The CDR3, as DNA: TGTGCCAGCAGCTTAGCCCAACAACGACTAGAACGCACAGATACGCAGTATTTT. This gives the protein CASSLAQQRLERTDTQYF.

CDR3 bases: TGTGCCAGTCGTAGGGCCCGTGGGAGCAATCAGCCCCAGCATTTT. It yields the protein CASRRARGSNQPQHF. The chain couples TRBV19 to TRBJ1-5; D remains ambiguous. Germline values: CDR1 LNHDA, CDR2 SQIVND (reference sequence). CDR3 length: 15 residues. V lost 8 bases and J lost 1, with 15 bases in between. Based on the CDR3 plus reference TRBV19 and TRBJ1-5, the full variable domain is DGGITQSPKYLFRKEGQNVTLSCEQNLNHDAMYWYRQDPGQGLRLIYYSQIVNDFQKGDIAEGYSVSREKKESFPLTVTSAQKNPTAFYLCASRRARGSNQPQHFGDGTRLSIL.

This chain joins TRBV6-5 and TRBJ1-1; 11 bases fit TRBD1. V dropped 2 bases and J dropped 5; count of bases not matched to a gene: 4. CDR3 size: 15 residues. The V gene's germline CDR1 is MNHEY and CDR2 SVGAGI. The CDR3 DNA reads as TGTGCCAGCAGTTACGGACAGGGGGCAGGGACTGAAGCTTTCTTT. The encoded protein is CASSYGQGAGTEAFF.

The chain employs TRBV2 and TRBJ1-4, with D possibly matching TRBD1 (5 bases). V shed 7 bases and J shed 7 bases, with 10 bases lying between them. Looked up from germline, CDR1 is SNHLY and CDR2 is FYNNEI. CDR3 length equals 12 residues. The DNA of the CDR3 is TGTGCCAGCAATCCAGGGTTTGAAAAACTGTTTTTT. Its protein product is CASNPGFEKLFF.

This sequence joins TRBV18 and TRBJ2-2, with D possibly matching TRBD1 (5 bases). V lost 2 bases, J lost 4 bases, and 14 bases lay in between. The CDR3 consists of 16 residues. Looked up from germline, CDR1 is KGHSH and CDR2 is LQKENI. The CDR3 loop reads CASSPTQGAGTGELFF. CDR3 sequence (DNA): TGTGCCAGCTCACCAACACAAGGGGCTGGCACCGGGGAGCTGTTTTTT.

The chain uses TRBV6-5 and TRBJ1-3; D unclear. Germline lookup yields CDR1 MNHEY and CDR2 SVGAGI. This CDR3 is 15 amino acids long. V lost 0 bases and J lost 2, with 8 bases in between. Here the CDR3 DNA reads TGTGCCAGCAGTTACTCTTTAGTCGCTGGAAACACCATATATTTT. Translation gives CASSYSLVAGNTIYF.

The chain is built from TRBV7-8 and TRBJ2-5, with 8 bases fitting TRBD2. Germline V gives CDR1 SGHVS, CDR2 FQNEAQ. This CDR3 has 15 amino acids. The J segment lost 5 bases and the V segment lost 3 bases, leaving 8 bases of the junction unmatched. CDR3: CASSFSGTLGETQYF. In DNA, the CDR3 is TGTGCCAGCAGCTTTAGCGGGACGTTGGGGGAGACCCAGTACTTC.

The genes are TRBV29-1 and TRBJ1-2; no clear D. Trimming took off 0 bases at V and 8 bases at J, with 7 bases between the two ends. CDR3 length: 11 residues. The germline gives CDR1 SQVTM, CDR2 ANQGSEA. In nucleotides, the CDR3 is TGCAGCGTTGAAGATCGGAGGGGCTACACCTTC. Protein sequence: CSVEDRRGYTF.

The rearrangement uses TRBV5-1 and TRBJ2-2; 12 bases line up with TRBD2. CDR1 and CDR2 from the germline V gene are SGHRS and YFSETQ. The CDR3 spans 17 residues. The ends lost 3 bases at V and 7 bases at J; junction bases unmatched: 10. Here the CDR3 DNA reads TGCGCCAGCAGCTCGGACCCGACTAGCGGGAGTGGCGGGGAGCTGTTTTTT. It codes for CASSSDPTSGSGGELFF.

The V and J genes are TRBV5-1 and TRBJ2-7; a possible D gene is TRBD2 (5 bases). Between the trimmed V and J ends, which lost 0 bases and 7 bases, there was a span of 17 bases. The CDR3 is 15 residues long. CDR1 is SGHRS and CDR2 is YFSETQ in the germline V gene. CDR3 nucleotide sequence: TGCGCCAGCAGCTTGGGGCTCGAACTTCCGGGGGAGCAGTACTTC. This encodes CASSLGLELPGEQYF.